This entry lists 5 T cell receptor beta chains sequenced from one sample in a study of shared T cell receptors in the human thymus. The protocol was immunoSEQ multiplex PCR, while the TCRdb copy is restricted to in-frame clones and leaves out a portion. Of 600,000 to 900,000 clones listed, 80% to 90% were seen once; the top ten hold more than 0.01%. The data were also submitted as part of a second study, on human thymus T cells.

The sequencing input was thymocytes. The receptors stem from a girl in the first two years of life with a congenital heart defect.

The chain links TRBV28 to TRBJ1-5, with a weak D call TRBD1 (5 bases). The CDR3 spans 17 residues. V lost 5 bases, J lost 4 bases, and 21 bases lay in between. Germline assignment: CDR1 MDHEN and CDR2 SYDVKM. In nucleotides, the CDR3 is TGTGCCAGCAGTGCCGCTCAGGGAAGGAAGGGGAATCAGCCCCAGCATTTT. This codes for CASSAAQGRKGNQPQHF.

The chain joins TRBV14 to TRBJ2-5; 9 nucleotides match TRBD1. Germline-derived CDR1 and CDR2 are SGHDN and FVKESK. The CDR3 length is 18 residues. With 3 bases clipped from V and 2 bases from J, the junction kept 13 bases outside the gene matches. In nucleotides, the CDR3 is TGTGCCAGCAGCCACGGGTGGGGGGACAGGGCTCTACAAGAGACCCAGTACTTC. This translates into CASSHGWGDRALQETQYF.

The chain's CDR3 is CASSLEPGQGSYEQYF. The CDR3 nucleotides read TGTGCCAGCAGCTTAGAACCGGGACAGGGGAGCTACGAGCAGTACTTC. V and J are TRBV7-3 and TRBJ2-7; 10 bases are shared with TRBD1. This CDR3 contains 16 residues. V shed 2 bases and J 3 bases; nucleotides not matched to a gene: 7. Germline V lookup: CDR1 SGHTA, CDR2 FQGTGA.

This clone was seen more than once but under ten times. This sequence joins TRBV27 and TRBJ1-5; D possibly corresponds to TRBD1 (5 bases). V shed 3 bases and J shed 5 bases, with 8 bases lying between them. The CDR3 totals 13 residues. Germline V gene lookup returns CDR1 MNHEY and CDR2 SMNVEV (reference sequence). The CDR3 reads CASSFGGDQPQHF. CDR3 nucleotides: TGTGCCAGCAGTTTCGGAGGGGATCAGCCCCAGCATTTT.

The chain employs TRBV6-5 and TRBJ2-3; D is perhaps TRBD2 (6 bases). Germline assignment: CDR1 MNHEY and CDR2 SVGAGI. The CDR3 runs 15 residues. V lost 5 bases and J 2 bases, leaving 14 bases between the germline ends. CDR3 DNA: TGTGCCAGCAGTCCCCGGGACTTGAACACAGATACGCAGTATTTT. This gives the protein CASSPRDLNTDTQYF.